The rows below give T cell receptor beta chains drawn from one sample of a study of OX40 agonist ivuxolimab in advanced cancers. Some clones are missing from TCRdb's copy, which holds only in-frame ones; the method was immunoSEQ multiplex PCR. The sample contains fewer than 25,000 clones, around 88% of which appear only once. Specimen: CD4+ or CD8+ T cells sorted from blood, collected in a trial of the OX40 agonist ivuxolimab. The receptors here all came from an adult with an advanced solid tumor such as melanoma, head and neck, liver or kidney cancer. The CDR3 runs from the conserved cysteine through the conserved F or W. The order of the fields is V gene, J gene, D gene, CDR3 DNA, CDR3 protein. The D gene is left open where the match is weak.

V gene: TRBV6-4; J gene: TRBJ2-7; D gene: .; CDR3 DNA: TGTGCCAGCAGTTACTCCGGACAGCCCTACGAGCAGTACTTC; CDR3 protein: CASSYSGQPYEQYF
V gene: TRBV4-1; J gene: TRBJ1-1; D gene: .; CDR3 DNA: TGCGCCAGCAGTCAGACCCCCGGAGGCATGAACACTGAAGCTTTCTTT; CDR3 protein: CASSQTPGGMNTEAFF
V gene: TRBV6-4; J gene: TRBJ2-3; D gene: .; CDR3 DNA: TGTGCCAGCAGTGCTGGTAGCGGCCACACAGATACGCAGTATTTT; CDR3 protein: CASSAGSGHTDTQYF
V gene: TRBV6-5; J gene: TRBJ2-3; D gene: .; CDR3 DNA: TGTGCCAGCAGTTACTCCCCCTTGTTAGCAGATACGCAGTATTTT; CDR3 protein: CASSYSPLLADTQYF
V gene: TRBV4-1; J gene: TRBJ2-1; D gene: .; CDR3 DNA: TGCGCCAGCAGCCAAGAAATGGGCTCAGACACCCTCTTC; CDR3 protein: CASSQEMGSDTLF
V gene: TRBV2; J gene: TRBJ2-3; D gene: TRBD1; CDR3 DNA: TGTGCCACCTTCAAGGGACAGGGTGGCACAGATACGCAGTATTTT; CDR3 protein: CATFKGQGGTDTQYF
V gene: TRBV9; J gene: TRBJ1-1; D gene: .; CDR3 DNA: TGTGCCAGCAGCGTGGAGGGTGAGACTGAAGCTTTCTTT; CDR3 protein: CASSVEGETEAFF
V gene: TRBV7-6; J gene: TRBJ1-6; D gene: .; CDR3 DNA: TGTGCCAGCAGCTTTGGGACAAATTCACCCCTCCACTTT; CDR3 protein: CASSFGTNSPLHF
V gene: TRBV2; J gene: TRBJ1-5; D gene: TRBD1; CDR3 DNA: TGTGCCAGCAGTCAGGGGGCCTGGCAGCCCCAGCATTTT; CDR3 protein: CASSQGAWQPQHF
V gene: TRBV4-1; J gene: TRBJ1-2; D gene: .; CDR3 DNA: TGCGCCAGCAGCCAAGAAGAGGGAAACTATGGCTACACCTTC; CDR3 protein: CASSQEEGNYGYTF
V gene: TRBV5-4; J gene: TRBJ2-7; D gene: .; CDR3 DNA: TGTGCCAGCAGCTCCGAGGGGTTAGCCTACGAGCAGTACTTC; CDR3 protein: CASSSEGLAYEQYF
V gene: TRBV11-2; J gene: TRBJ2-3; D gene: TRBD2; CDR3 DNA: TGTGCCAGCAGCTTACTGACTAGCGGCACAGATACGCAGTATTTT; CDR3 protein: CASSLLTSGTDTQYF
V gene: TRBV6-1; J gene: TRBJ2-1; D gene: TRBD2; CDR3 DNA: TGTGCCAGCAACCTACAAGCGGGAGGGTACAATGAGCAGTTCTTC; CDR3 protein: CASNLQAGGYNEQFF
V gene: TRBV6-6; J gene: TRBJ2-7; D gene: .; CDR3 DNA: TGTGCCAGCAGCCATGAGGGCAGTAACTACGAGCAGTACTTC; CDR3 protein: CASSHEGSNYEQYF
V gene: TRBV7-2; J gene: TRBJ2-7; D gene: TRBD2; CDR3 DNA: TGTGCCAGCAGCTTAGAGGGACTAGTGATCTACGAGCAGTACTTC; CDR3 protein: CASSLEGLVIYEQYF